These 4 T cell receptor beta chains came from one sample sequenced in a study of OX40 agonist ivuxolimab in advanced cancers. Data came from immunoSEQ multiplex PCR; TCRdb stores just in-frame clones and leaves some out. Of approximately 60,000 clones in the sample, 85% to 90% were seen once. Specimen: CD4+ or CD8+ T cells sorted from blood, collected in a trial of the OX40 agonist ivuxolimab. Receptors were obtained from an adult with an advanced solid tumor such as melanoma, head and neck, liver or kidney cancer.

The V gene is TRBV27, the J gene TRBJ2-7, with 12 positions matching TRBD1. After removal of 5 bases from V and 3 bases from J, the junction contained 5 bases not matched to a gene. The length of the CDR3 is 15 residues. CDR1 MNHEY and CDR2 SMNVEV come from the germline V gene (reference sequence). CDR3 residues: CASSVRDRGLYEQYF. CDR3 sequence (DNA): TGTGCCAGCAGTGTCCGGGACAGGGGGCTCTACGAGCAGTACTTC.

The CDR3 DNA reads as TGCGCCAGCAGCTTGTCGGGGGTATTCAAAAACATTCAGTACTTC. As protein: CASSLSGVFKNIQYF. J is TRBJ2-4 and V is TRBV5-1; tentatively, D is TRBD2 (6 bases). The CDR3 runs 15 residues. V gave up 1 base and J gave up 3 bases, with 11 bases separating them. Germline V gene data show CDR1 as SGHRS and CDR2 as YFSETQ.

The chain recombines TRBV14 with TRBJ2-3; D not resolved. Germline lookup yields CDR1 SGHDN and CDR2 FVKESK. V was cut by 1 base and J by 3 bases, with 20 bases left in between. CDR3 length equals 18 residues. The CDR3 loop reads CASSQVIRSGDVTDTQYF. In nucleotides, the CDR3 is TGTGCCAGCAGCCAAGTCATAAGGTCCGGCGACGTTACAGATACGCAGTATTTT.

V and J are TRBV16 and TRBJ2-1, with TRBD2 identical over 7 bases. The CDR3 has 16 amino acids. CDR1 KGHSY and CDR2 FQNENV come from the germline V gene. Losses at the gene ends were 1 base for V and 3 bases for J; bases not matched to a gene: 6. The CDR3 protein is CASSQWASGDYNEQFF. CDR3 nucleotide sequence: TGTGCCAGCAGCCAATGGGCTAGCGGAGACTACAATGAGCAGTTCTTC.